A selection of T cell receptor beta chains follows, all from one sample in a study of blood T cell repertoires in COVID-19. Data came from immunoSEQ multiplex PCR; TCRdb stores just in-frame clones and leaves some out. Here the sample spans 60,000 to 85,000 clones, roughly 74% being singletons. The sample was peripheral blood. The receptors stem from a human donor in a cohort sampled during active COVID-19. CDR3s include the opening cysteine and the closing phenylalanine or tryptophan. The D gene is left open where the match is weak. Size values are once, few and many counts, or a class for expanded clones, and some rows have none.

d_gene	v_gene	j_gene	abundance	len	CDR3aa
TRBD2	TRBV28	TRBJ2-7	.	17	CASGGGLAGGPRHEQYF
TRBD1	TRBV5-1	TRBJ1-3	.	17	CASSLEGTGFSGNTIYF
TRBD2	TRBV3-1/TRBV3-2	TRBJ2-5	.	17	CASSQDLGGRAGETQYF
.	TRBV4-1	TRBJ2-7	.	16	CASSQRAGAVSGEQYF
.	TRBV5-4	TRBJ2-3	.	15	CASSLGQVDTDTQYF
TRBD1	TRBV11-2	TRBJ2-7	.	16	CASSLGGHRGRVGLYF
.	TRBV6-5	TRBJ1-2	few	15	CASSPQAGNNYGYTF
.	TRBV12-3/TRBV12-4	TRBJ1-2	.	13	CASSLGGLDGYTF
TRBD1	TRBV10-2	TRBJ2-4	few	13	CASSEGQGRYRYF
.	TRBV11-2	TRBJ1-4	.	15	CASSERRQIVEKLFF
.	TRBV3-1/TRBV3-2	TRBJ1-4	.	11	CASSATGYLFF
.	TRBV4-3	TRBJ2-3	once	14	CASSQDSGTNTQYF
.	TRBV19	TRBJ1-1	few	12	CASSGQIDEAFF
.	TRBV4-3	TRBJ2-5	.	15	CASSQRGGMKETQYF
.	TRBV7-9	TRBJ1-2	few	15	CASSLDGTPIDGYTF
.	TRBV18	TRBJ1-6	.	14	CASSGAGDASPLHF
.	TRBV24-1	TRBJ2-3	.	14	CATGGSRLTDTQYF
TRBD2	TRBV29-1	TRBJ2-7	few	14	CSVGRGTSGTEQYF
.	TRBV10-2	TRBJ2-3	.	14	CASRAFDFTDTQYF
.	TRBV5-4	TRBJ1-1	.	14	CASSLGRRGTEAFF
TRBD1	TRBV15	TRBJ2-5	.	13	CATSGTVQETQYF
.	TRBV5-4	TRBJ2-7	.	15	CASSHTFGAGGEQYF
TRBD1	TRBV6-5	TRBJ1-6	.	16	CASSSLGQGFNSPLHF
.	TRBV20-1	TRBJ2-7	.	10	CSALRIEQYF
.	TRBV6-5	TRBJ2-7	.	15	CASRPQASLPYEQYF
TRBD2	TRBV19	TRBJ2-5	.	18	CASSIEGTSGRARETQYF
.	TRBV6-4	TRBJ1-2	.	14	CASSEDTYNYGYTF
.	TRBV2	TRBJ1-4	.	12	CASSEVMGGLFF
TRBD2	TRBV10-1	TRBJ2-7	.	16	CASSDYGLATSYEQYF
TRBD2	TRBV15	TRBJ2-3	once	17	CATSRDGRGASTDTQYF
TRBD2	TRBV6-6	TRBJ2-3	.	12	CASSISGSTQYF